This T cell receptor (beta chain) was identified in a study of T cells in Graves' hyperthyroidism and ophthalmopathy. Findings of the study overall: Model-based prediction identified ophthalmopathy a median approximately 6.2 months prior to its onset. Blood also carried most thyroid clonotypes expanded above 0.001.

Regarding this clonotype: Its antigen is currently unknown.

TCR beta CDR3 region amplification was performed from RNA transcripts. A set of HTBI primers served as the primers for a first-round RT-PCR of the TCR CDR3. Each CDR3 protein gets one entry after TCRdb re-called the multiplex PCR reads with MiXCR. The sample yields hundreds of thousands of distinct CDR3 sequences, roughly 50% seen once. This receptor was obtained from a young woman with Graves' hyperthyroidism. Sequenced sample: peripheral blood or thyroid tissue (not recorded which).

As DNA, the CDR3 is TGTGCCATCAGTGAGGCAGCGTGGAACACTGAAGCTTTCTTT. This encodes CAISEAAWNTEAFF. The rearrangement uses TRBV10-3 and TRBJ1-1, with D unclear. The germline V gene has CDR1 ENHRY and CDR2 SYGVKD. Trimming took off 2 bases at V and 1 base at J, with 8 bases between the two ends. The CDR3 totals 14 residues.